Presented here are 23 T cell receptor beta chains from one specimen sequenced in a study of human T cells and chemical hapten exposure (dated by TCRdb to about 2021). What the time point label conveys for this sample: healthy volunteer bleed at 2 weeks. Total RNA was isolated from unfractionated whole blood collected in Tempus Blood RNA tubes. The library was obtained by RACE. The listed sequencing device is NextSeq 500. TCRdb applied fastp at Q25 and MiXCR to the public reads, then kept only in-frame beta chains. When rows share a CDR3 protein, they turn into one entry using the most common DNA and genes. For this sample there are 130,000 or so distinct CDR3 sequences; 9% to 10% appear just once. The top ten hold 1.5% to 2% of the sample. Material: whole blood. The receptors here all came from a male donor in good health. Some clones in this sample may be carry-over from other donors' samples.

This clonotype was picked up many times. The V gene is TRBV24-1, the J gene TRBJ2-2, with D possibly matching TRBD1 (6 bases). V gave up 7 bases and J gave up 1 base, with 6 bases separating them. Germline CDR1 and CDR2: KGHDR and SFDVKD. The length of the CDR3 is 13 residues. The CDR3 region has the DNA TGTGCCACCAGGGACAGGAACACCGGGGAGCTGTTTTTT. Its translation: CATRDRNTGELFF.

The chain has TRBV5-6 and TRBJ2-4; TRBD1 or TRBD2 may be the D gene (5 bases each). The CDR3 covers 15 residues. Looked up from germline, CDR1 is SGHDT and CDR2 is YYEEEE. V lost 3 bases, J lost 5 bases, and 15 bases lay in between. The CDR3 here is CASSSIGGGENIQYF. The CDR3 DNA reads TGTGCCAGCAGCTCCATTGGGGGTGGGGAAAACATTCAGTACTTC.

CDR3 protein: CASSSTDRAIYTEAFF. In nucleotides, the CDR3 is TGTGCCAGCAGCTCTACTGACAGGGCGATATACACTGAAGCTTTCTTT. V is TRBV7-9 and J is TRBJ1-1, with TRBD1 matching 7 bases. The V gene's germline CDR1 is SEHNR and CDR2 FQNEAQ (reference sequence). The CDR3 consists of 16 residues. V lost 4 bases and J lost 3; bases outside the gene matches: 11.

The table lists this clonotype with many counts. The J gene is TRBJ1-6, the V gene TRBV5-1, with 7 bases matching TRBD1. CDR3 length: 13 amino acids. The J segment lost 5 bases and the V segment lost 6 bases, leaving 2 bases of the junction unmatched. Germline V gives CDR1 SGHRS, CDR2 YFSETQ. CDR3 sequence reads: CASTGQDNSPLHF. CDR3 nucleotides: TGCGCCAGCACCGGACAGGATAATTCACCCCTCCACTTT.

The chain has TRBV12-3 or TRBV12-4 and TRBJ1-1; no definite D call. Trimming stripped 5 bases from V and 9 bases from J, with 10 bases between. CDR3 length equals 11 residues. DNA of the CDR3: TGTGCCAGCAGTCGGGCGTCAAAAGCTTTCTTT. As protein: CASSRASKAFF.

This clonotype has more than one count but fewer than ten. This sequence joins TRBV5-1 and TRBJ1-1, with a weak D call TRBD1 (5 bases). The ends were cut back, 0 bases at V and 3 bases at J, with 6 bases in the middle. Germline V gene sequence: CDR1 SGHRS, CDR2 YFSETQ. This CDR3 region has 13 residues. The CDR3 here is CASSLVGDTEAFF. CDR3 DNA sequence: TGCGCCAGCAGCTTGGTGGGGGACACTGAAGCTTTCTTT. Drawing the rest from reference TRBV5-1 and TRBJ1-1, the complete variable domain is KAGVTQTPRYLIKTRGQQVTLSCSPISGHRSVSWYQQTPGQGLQFLFEYFSETQRNKGNFPGRFSGRQFSNSRSEMNVSTLELGDSALYLCASSLVGDTEAFFGQGTRLTVV.

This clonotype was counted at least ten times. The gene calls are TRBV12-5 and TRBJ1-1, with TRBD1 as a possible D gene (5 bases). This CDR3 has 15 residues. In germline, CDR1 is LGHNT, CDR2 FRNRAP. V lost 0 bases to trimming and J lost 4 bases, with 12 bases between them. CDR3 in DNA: TGTGCTAGTGGTTTGGTACGGGGGGGGACCACTGAAGCTTTCTTT. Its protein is CASGLVRGGTTEAFF.

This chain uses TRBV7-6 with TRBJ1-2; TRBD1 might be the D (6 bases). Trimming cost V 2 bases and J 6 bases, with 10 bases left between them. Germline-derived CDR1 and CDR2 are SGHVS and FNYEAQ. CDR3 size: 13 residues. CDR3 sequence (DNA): TGTGCCAGCAGCTTATCGGGGGCGAATGGCTACACCTTC. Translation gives CASSLSGANGYTF.

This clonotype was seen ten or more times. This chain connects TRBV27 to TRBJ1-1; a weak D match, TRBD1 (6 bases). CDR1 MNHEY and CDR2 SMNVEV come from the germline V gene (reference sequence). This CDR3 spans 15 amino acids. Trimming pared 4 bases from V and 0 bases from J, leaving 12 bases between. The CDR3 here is CASSSTQGMNTEAFF. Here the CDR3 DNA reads TGTGCCAGCAGTTCTACCCAGGGGATGAACACTGAAGCTTTCTTT.

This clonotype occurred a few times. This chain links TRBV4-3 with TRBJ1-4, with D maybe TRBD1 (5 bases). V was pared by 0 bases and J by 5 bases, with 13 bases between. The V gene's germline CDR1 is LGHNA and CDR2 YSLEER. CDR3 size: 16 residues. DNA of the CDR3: TGCGCCAGCAGCCAAGACCTGGCAGGGCTAAATGAAAAACTGTTTTTT. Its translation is CASSQDLAGLNEKLFF.

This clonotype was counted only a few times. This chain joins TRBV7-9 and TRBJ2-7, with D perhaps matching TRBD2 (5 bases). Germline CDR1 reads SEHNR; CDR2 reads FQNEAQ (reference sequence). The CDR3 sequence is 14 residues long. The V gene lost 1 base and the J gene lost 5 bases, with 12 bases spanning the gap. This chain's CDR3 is CASSLGGSTDEQYF. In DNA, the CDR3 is TGTGCCAGCAGCTTAGGTGGGAGTACCGACGAGCAGTACTTC.

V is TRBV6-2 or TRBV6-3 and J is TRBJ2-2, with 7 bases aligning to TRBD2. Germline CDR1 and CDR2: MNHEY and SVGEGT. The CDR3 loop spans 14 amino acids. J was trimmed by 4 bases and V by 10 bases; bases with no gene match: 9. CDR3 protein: CATKTGGSTGELFF. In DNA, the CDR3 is TGTGCCACCAAAACCGGCGGGAGCACCGGGGAGCTGTTTTTT.

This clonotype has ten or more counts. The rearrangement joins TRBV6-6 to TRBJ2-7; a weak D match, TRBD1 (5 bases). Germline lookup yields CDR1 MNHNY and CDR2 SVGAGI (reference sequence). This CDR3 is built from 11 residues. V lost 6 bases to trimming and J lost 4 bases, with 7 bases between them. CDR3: CASRQGYEQYF. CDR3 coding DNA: TGTGCCAGCAGGCAGGGTTACGAGCAGTACTTC.

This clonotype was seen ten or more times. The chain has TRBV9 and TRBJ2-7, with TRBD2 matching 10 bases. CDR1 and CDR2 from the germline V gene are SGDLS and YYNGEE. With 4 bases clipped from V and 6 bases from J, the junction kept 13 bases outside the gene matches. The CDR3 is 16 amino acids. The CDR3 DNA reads TGTGCCAGCAGCCCCAACGGGGGGCTAGCGGGAGCCGAGCAGTACTTC. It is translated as CASSPNGGLAGAEQYF.

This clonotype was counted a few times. The CDR3 DNA is TGCAGTGCTAGAGACCCGTCGGGCGGGAGCGGTTCCTACAATGAGCAGTTCTTC. Protein product: CSARDPSGGSGSYNEQFF. The chain recombines TRBV20-1 with TRBJ2-1; 7 nucleotides match TRBD2. This CDR3 is built from 18 residues. Germline CDR1 and CDR2: DFQATT and SNEGSKA (reference sequence). With 0 bases clipped from V and 1 base from J, the junction kept 12 bases outside the gene matches.

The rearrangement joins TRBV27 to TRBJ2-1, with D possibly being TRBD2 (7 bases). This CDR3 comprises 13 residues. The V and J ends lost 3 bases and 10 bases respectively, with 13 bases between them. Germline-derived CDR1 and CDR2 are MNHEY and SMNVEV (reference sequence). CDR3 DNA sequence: TGTGCCAGCAGTTTGGGGGGGGCGGCGGAGCAGTTCTTC. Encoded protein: CASSLGGAAEQFF.

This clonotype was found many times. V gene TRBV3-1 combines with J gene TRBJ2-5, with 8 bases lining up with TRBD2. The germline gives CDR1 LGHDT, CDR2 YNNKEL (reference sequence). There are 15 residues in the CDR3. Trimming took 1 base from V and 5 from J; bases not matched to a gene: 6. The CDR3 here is CASSQAGGAVETQYF. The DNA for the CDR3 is TGTGCCAGCAGCCAAGCCGGGGGGGCTGTCGAGACCCAGTACTTC.

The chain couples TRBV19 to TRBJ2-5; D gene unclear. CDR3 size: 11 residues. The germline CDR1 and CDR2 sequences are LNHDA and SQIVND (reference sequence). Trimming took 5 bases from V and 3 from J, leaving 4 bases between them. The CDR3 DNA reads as TGTGCCAGTAGTGAAAAAGAGACCCAGTACTTC. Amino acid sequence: CASSEKETQYF.

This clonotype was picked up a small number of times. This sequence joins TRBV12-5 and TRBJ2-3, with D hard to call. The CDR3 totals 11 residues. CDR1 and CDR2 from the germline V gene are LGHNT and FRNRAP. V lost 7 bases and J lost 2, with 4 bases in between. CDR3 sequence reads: CASAVTDTQYF. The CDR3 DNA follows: TGTGCTAGTGCTGTCACAGATACGCAGTATTTT.

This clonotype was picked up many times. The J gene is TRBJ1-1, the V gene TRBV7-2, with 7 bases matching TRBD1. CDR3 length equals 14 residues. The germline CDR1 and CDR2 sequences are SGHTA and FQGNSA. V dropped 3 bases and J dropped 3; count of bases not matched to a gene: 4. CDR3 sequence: CASSFRQGDTEAFF. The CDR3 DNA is TGTGCCAGCAGCTTTCGACAGGGCGACACTGAAGCTTTCTTT.

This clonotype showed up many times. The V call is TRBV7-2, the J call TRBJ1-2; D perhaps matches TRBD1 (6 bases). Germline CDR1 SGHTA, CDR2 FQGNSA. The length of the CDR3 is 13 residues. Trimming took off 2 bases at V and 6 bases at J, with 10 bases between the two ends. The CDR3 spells CASSLLQGHGYTF. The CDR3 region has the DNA TGTGCCAGCAGCTTATTACAGGGCCATGGCTACACCTTC.

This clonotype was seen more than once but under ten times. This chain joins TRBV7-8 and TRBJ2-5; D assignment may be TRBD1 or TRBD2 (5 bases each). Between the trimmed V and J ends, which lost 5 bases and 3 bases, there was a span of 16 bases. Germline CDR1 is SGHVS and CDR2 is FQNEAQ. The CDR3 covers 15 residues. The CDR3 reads CASSPPGPAEETQYF. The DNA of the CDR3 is TGTGCCAGCAGCCCTCCGGGGCCGGCAGAAGAGACCCAGTACTTC.

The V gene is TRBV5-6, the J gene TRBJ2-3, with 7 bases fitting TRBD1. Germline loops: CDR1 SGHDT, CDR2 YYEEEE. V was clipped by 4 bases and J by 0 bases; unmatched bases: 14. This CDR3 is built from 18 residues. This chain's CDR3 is CASSTRQGRRLSTDTQYF. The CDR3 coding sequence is TGTGCCAGCAGCACCCGACAGGGACGGCGACTCAGCACAGATACGCAGTATTTT.